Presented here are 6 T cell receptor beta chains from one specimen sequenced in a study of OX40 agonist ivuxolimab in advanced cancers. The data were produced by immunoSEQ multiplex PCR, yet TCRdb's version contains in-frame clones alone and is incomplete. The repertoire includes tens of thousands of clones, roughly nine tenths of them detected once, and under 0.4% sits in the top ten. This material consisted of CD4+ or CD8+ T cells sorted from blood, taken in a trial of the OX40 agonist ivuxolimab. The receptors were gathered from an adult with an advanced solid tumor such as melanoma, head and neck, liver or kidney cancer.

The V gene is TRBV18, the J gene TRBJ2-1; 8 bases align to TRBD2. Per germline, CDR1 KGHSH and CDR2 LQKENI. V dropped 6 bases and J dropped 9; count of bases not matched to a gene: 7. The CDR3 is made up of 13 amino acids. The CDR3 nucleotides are TGTGCCAGCTCTCTTACTCTAGCGGGTGAGCAGTTCTTC. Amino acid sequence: CASSLTLAGEQFF.

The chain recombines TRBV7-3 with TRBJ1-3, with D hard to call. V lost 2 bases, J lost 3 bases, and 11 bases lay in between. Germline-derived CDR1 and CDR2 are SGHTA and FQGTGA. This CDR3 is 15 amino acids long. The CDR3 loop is CASSLSPGVGNTIYF. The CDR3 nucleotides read TGTGCCAGCAGCTTATCCCCCGGGGTTGGAAACACCATATATTTT.

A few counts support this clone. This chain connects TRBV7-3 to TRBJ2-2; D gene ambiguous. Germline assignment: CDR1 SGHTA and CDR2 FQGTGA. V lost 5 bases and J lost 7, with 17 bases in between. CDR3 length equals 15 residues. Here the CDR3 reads CASSPRSNPGGELFF. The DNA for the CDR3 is TGTGCCAGCAGCCCCCGGTCCAATCCGGGCGGGGAGCTGTTTTTT.

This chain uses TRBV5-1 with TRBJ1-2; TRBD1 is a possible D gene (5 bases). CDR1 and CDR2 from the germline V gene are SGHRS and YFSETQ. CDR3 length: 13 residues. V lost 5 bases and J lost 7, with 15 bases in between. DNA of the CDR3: TGCGCCAGCAGTCTCCTAGGGGCGGGTGGCTACACCTTC. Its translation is CASSLLGAGGYTF.

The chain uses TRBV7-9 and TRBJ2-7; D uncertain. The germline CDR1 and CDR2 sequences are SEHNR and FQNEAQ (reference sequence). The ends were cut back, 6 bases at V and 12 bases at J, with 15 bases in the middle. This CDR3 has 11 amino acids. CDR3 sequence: CASSLPGRAYF. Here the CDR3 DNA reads TGTGCCAGCAGTTTACCGGGCCGGGCGTACTTC.

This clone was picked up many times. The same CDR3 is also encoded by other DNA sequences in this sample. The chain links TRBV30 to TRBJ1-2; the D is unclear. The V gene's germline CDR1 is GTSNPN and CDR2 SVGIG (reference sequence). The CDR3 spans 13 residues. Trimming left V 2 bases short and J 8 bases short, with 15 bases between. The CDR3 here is CAWSRDRPRGYTF. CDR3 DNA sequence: TGTGCCTGGAGTCGTGACCGACCCCGAGGCTACACCTTC.